This T cell receptor (delta chain) was sequenced for a study of Vδ1+ human thymocytes. The study, taken as a whole, reports: Thymic delta-chain repertoires held roughly 18% Vdelta2 sequences and few Vdelta3, despite high sort purity. Thymic TRG and TRD repertoires appeared highly polyclonal, with Gaussian CDR3 length distributions. Bulk repertoire data may be misinterpreted because of unexpected Vdelta2 sequences.

Thymocytes were sorted as CD3+ TCRVdelta1+ TCRVdelta2- after alphabeta T cell depletion. A word on this clone: Its matching antigen is unknown.

Extracted RNA was reverse transcribed into cDNA. The CDR3 regions were amplified by multiplex PCR from V-gene primers to a constant-region primer. TCRdb reran clone calling via CATT on the multiplex PCR reads. The sample contains roughly 55,000 delta-chain clones, more than 15% of which appear only once. V lost 2 bases, J lost 0 bases, and 34 bases stayed unmatched. Germline-derived CDR1 and CDR2 are TSWWSYY and QGS. The CDR3 covers 26 residues. The clonotype comes from a boy in the first two years of life who had congenital heart surgery. Sequencing input: Vdelta1+ gamma-delta thymocytes from the thymus. Subset in this sample: FACS-sorted CD3+ TCRalphabeta- TCRVdelta1+ TCRVdelta2- thymocytes. The chain combines TRDV1 with TRDJ1, with 9 nucleotides matching TRDD3. The CDR3 loop reads CALGERSYLPLLGDTGMRINTDKLIF. The CDR3 DNA is TGTGCTCTTGGGGAAAGGTCCTACTTACCCTTACTGGGGGACACAGGGATGAGAATTAACACCGATAAACTCATCTTT.